This note documents a single T cell receptor (beta chain) sequence. Its specificity is unknown. From germline, CDR1 is SGHTA and CDR2 FQGNSA. This CDR3 comprises 16 residues. Trimming stripped 7 bases from V and 0 bases from J, with 18 bases between. Clones were read by immunoSEQ multiplex PCR, and TCRdb kept only the in-frame ones, dropping some. The data show 50,000 to 65,000 clones, with more than 60% seen just once and nearly 3.5% held by the top ten. This sample is drawn from a study of early stage breast cancer tumors. The study, taken as a whole, reports: Tumors had approximately 2.5-fold higher T cell density than normal breast.

The TCR comes from a person under 45 with breast cancer. The sequencing sample was made of blood. This chain links TRBV7-2 with TRBJ1-2; D gene ambiguous. The CDR3 bases are TGTGCCAGCACCCCGGTTAAGGGTTCGGCTAACTATGGCTACACCTTC. Its protein product is CASTPVKGSANYGYTF. Filled out from reference TRBV7-2 and TRBJ1-2, the complete variable domain reads GAGVSQSPSNKVTEKGKDVELRCDPISGHTALYWYRQSLGQGLEFLIYFQGNSAPDKSGLPSDRFSAERTGGSVSTLTIQRTQQEDSAVYLCASTPVKGSANYGYTFGSGTRLTVV.